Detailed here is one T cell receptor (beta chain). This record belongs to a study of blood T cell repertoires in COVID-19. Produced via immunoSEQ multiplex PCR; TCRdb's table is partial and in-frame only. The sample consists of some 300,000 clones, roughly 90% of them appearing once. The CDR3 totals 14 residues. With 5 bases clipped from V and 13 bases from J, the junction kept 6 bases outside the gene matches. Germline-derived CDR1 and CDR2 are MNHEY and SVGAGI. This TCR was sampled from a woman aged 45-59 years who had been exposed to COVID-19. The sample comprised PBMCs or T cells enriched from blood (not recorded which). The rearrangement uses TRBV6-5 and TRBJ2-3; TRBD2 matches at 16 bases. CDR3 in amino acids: CASSPPGLAGGEYF. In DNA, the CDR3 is TGTGCCAGCAGTCCTCCGGGACTAGCGGGGGGGGAGTATTTT.